The T cell receptor (beta chain) described here comes from a study of blood T cell repertoires in COVID-19. Study-level information: Some COVID-19 samples were acute and others convalescent; all came from the United States, Italy and Spain.

Original analysis: Cell counts per sample came from amplifying reference gene primers. Sequenced by immunoSEQ multiplex PCR; TCRdb stores in-frame clones only, minus some. D and trimming were read from the DNA, whereas the V and J calls and clone size are those reported in that table. The repertoire holds 30,000 to 40,000 clones, with almost 90% as singletons. The CDR3 has 13 residues. With 5 bases removed from V and 6 bases from J, the gap between germline ends came to 13 bases. Per germline, CDR1 MNHEY and CDR2 SVGEGT. This clone was detected only once. V usage is TRBV6-2 or TRBV6-3 and J usage is TRBJ1-1, with D possibly matching TRBD1 (6 bases). The TCR comes from a human donor with active COVID-19. The donor label of this sample is uncertain. The specimen was peripheral blood. The CDR3 protein is CASSLQGNSEAFF. CDR3 bases: TGTGCCAGCAGTCTACAGGGTAACTCTGAAGCTTTCTTT.